The rows below give T cell receptor beta chains drawn from one sample of a study of cytomegalovirus exposure and HLA in healthy donors. The data were produced by immunoSEQ multiplex PCR, yet TCRdb's version contains in-frame clones alone and is incomplete. The sample records about 400,000 clones, 86% being singletons. Sequences were obtained from PBMCs. The receptors derive from a young woman in good health and CMV-seronegative. Each CDR3 is given with its conserved first and last residue.

v_call	j_call	cdr3_length	cdr3_aa
TRBV7-9	TRBJ1-6	15	CASSLGGGYNSPLHF
TRBV6-4	TRBJ2-1	14	CASTRDRVGNEQFF
TRBV6-4	TRBJ2-5	17	CASSDQYTRGPWKTQYF
TRBV30	TRBJ2-1	15	CAWSELAGFYNEQFF
TRBV11-2	TRBJ2-2	14	CASSPGLYTGELFF
TRBV29-1	TRBJ1-1	11	CSVELHTEAFF
TRBV25-1	TRBJ2-5	11	CATRLAETQYF
TRBV15	TRBJ2-1	13	CATSKARHNEQFF
TRBV4-2	TRBJ2-7	17	CASSQRGGHVNSYEQYF
TRBV28	TRBJ1-4	14	CASVYRGLNEKLFF
TRBV7-6	TRBJ2-7	13	CASSSQGPDEQYF
TRBV28	TRBJ1-2	16	CASSLHRAPTQYGYTF
TRBV5-1	TRBJ1-1	16	CASSLTLLDRATEAFF
TRBV7-7	TRBJ2-2	14	CASSVGLNTGELFF
TRBV28	TRBJ2-7	15	CASRSGQGITYEQYF
TRBV5-5	TRBJ1-4	14	CASSLDGLNEKLFF
TRBV27	TRBJ1-2	15	CASSFRDTRIYGYTF
TRBV5-1	TRBJ1-1	17	CASSMGQGDRLNTEAFF
TRBV27	TRBJ2-7	13	CAGRAGDPYEQYF
TRBV2	TRBJ2-2	18	CASSEFGRLTANTGELFF
TRBV4-1	TRBJ1-4	16	CASTPRTGATNEKLFF
TRBV7-8	TRBJ1-5	16	CASSLGFNDRDEPQHF
TRBV7-8	TRBJ2-3	14	CASRQRARTDTQYF
TRBV19	TRBJ2-1	17	CASRESGVLPSYNEQFF
TRBV9	TRBJ2-1	16	CASSPPGAPGSNEQFF
TRBV4-1	TRBJ2-1	15	CASSRGTGTLDEQFF
TRBV5-6	TRBJ1-5	16	CASSTNPGLGGQPQHF
TRBV7-8	TRBJ2-1	15	CASSPEDRGLNEQFF
TRBV6-5	TRBJ2-7	15	CASSQTLRNTYEQYF
TRBV6-1	TRBJ2-5	16	CASSEDRTGGGETQYF
TRBV14	TRBJ2-3	16	CASSQPTSGRPDTQYF
TRBV27	TRBJ2-5	16	CASSRREGGFQETQYF
TRBV6-6	TRBJ2-7	15	CASSYGGGASYEQYF
TRBV5-5	TRBJ2-7	16	CASSLHWRDPPYEQYF
TRBV5-1	TRBJ2-7	15	CASSLSTGGPYEQYF
TRBV4-1	TRBJ2-7	16	CASSQGGIQGLKEQYF
TRBV30	TRBJ1-1	15	CAWSASAGPNTEAFF
TRBV7-3	TRBJ2-1	14	CASSPGTPYNEQFF
TRBV6-6	TRBJ2-5	15	CASRPTRGPEETQYF
TRBV27	TRBJ1-5	17	CASSFPKKDRGRQPQHF
TRBV28	TRBJ1-5	13	CASSWTGSQPQHF
TRBV4-2	TRBJ2-1	15	CASSLRHAAPTEQFF
TRBV5-5	TRBJ1-2	16	CASSWSPGQGAAGYTF
TRBV5-1	TRBJ2-1	22	CASSLRSPGLPRRREIPHEQFF
TRBV30	TRBJ2-3	19	CACNPGTSLTAPSTDTQYF
TRBV6-5	TRBJ1-1	15	CASSYSRDRGTEAFF
TRBV5-1	TRBJ1-1	18	CASSPRTGGVLMNTEAFF
TRBV7-9	TRBJ2-3	15	CASSFEGGPTDTQYF
TRBV2	TRBJ1-1	16	CASSESPADRNTEAFF